These 3 T cell receptor beta chains share one sample of origin, sequenced in a study of T-cell memory formation after mild COVID-19. TCRdb re-analysed the 5' RACE reads in MiXCR, keeping a single row per CDR3 protein. The sample shows a few hundred thousand distinct CDR3 sequences, more than 20% of them seen only once. Sequencing was carried out using PBMCs or a T cell subset sorted from them (not recorded which). All receptors come from an adult woman who had mild COVID-19 (a few samples of this study predate the infection). Cell type and time point are not known.

This clonotype was found a few times. This chain uses TRBV18 with TRBJ2-5; 8 positions agree with TRBD1. This CDR3 is 15 amino acids long. Germline lookup yields CDR1 KGHSH and CDR2 LQKENI. V shed 5 bases, J shed 2 bases, and the junction held 7 bases outside the gene matches. The CDR3 nucleotides read TGTGCCAGCTCATCCAGGGGGCCCCCACAAGAGACCCAGTACTTC. This translates into CASSSRGPPQETQYF.

The genes are TRBV27 and TRBJ1-1; D possibly corresponds to TRBD1 (6 bases). The CDR3 contains 16 residues. Trimming left V 5 bases short and J 0 bases short, with 16 bases between. Germline V gene lookup returns CDR1 MNHEY and CDR2 SMNVEV (reference sequence). For the CDR3, the DNA is TGTGCCAGCAGTCCGCAGACAGGCGTACTGAACACTGAAGCTTTCTTT. Translation gives CASSPQTGVLNTEAFF.

The table lists this clonotype with a few counts. The chain couples TRBV4-3 to TRBJ2-7; 9 bases are a match to TRBD2. J gave up 1 base and V 2 bases, and 3 bases lay outside the gene matches. CDR3 size: 15 residues. Germline CDR1 and CDR2: LGHNA and YSLEER. The CDR3 reads CASSQRLAGSYEQYF. CDR3 sequence (DNA): TGCGCCAGCAGCCAAAGGCTAGCGGGATCCTACGAGCAGTACTTC.